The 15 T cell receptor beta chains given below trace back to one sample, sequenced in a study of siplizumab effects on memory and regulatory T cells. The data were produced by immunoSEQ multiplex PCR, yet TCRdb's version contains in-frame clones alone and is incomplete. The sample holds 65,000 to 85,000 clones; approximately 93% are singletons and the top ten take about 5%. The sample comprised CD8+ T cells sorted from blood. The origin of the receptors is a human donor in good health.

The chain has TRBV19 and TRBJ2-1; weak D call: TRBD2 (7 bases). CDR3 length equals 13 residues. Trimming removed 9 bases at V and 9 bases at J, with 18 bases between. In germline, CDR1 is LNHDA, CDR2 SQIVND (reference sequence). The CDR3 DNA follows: TGTGCCAGCCATGAGGGGGGGGCTAGTGAGCAGTTCTTC. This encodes CASHEGGASEQFF.

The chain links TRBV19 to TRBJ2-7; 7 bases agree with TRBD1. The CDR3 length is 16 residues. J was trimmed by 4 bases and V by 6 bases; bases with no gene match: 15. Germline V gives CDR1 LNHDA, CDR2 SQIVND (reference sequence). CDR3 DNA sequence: TGTGCCAGTAGCACGTACAGGGGTAAGAGCCGATACGAGCAGTACTTC. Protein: CASSTYRGKSRYEQYF.

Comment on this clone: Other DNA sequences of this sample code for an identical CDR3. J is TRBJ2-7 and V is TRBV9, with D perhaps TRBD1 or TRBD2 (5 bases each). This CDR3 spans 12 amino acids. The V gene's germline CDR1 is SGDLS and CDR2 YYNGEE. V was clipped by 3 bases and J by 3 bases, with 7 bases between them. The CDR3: CASSGDGYEQYF. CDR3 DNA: TGTGCCAGCAGCGGGGACGGCTACGAGCAGTACTTC.

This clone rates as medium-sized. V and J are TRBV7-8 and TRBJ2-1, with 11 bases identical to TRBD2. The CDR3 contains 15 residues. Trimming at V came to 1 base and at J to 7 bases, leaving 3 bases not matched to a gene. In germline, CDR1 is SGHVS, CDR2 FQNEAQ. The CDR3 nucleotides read TGTGCCAGCAGCTTAGTCCTAGCGGGGGGAAATGAGCAGTTCTTC. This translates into CASSLVLAGGNEQFF.

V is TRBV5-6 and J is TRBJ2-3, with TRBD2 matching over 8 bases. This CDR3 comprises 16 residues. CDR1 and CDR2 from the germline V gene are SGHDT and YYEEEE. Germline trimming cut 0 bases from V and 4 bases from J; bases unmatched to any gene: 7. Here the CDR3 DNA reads TGTGCCAGCAGCTTGGGGCCTAGCGGGTCGCCAGATACGCAGTATTTT. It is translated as CASSLGPSGSPDTQYF.

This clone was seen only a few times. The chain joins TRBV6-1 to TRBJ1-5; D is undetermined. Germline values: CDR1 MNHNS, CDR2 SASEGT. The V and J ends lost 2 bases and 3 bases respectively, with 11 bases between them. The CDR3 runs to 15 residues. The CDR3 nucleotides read TGTGCCAGCAGTGAATGGTGGTACCTCAATCAGCCCCAGCATTTT. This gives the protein CASSEWWYLNQPQHF.

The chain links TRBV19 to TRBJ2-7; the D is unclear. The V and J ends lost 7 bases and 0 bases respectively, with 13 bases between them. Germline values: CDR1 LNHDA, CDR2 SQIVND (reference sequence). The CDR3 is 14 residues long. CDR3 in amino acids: CASNPAVFSYEQYF. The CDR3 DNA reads TGTGCCAGTAATCCGGCAGTCTTCTCCTACGAGCAGTACTTC.

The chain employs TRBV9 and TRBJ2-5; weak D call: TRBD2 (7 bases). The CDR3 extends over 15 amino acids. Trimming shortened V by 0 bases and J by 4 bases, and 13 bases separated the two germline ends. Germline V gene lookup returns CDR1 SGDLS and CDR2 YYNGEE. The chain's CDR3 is CASSVDGGGGETQYF. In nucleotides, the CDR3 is TGTGCCAGCAGCGTAGACGGGGGAGGGGGAGAGACCCAGTACTTC.

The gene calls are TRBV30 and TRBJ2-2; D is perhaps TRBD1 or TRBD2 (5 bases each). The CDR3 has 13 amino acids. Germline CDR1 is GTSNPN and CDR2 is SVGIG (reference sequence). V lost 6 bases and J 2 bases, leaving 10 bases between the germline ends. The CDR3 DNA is TGTGCCTGTCGGGACCGAAACACCGGGGAGCTGTTTTTT. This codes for CACRDRNTGELFF.

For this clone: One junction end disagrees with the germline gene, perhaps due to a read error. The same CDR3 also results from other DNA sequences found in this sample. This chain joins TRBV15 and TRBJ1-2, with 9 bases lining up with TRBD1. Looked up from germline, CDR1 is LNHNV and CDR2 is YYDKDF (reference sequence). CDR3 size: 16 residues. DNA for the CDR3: TGTGCCACCAGCATACCGGGACAGGGCACAAACTACGGCTACACCTTC. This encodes CATSIPGQGTNYGYTF.

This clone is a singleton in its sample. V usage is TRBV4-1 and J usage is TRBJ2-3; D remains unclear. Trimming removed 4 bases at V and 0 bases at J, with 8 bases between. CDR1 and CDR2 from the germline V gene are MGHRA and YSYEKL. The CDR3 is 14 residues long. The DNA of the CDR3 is TGCGCCAGCAGCCGGATCAAAAGCACAGATACGCAGTATTTT. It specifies CASSRIKSTDTQYF.

For the CDR3, the DNA is TGTGCCAGCAGCTCCGATAGCAATGAGCAGTTCTTC. Translated, it gives CASSSDSNEQFF. The gene calls are TRBV6-5 and TRBJ2-1; D is undetermined. CDR3 length: 12 residues. The germline V and J ends were trimmed by 6 bases and 6 bases, with 9 bases remaining between them. Germline CDR1 and CDR2: MNHEY and SVGAGI.

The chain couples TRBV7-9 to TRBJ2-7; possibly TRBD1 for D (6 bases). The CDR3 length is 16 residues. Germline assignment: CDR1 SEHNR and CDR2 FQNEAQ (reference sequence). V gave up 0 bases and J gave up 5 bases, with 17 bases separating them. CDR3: CASSLAEAGVRDEQYF. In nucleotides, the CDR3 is TGTGCCAGCAGCTTAGCGGAGGCAGGGGTTCGGGACGAGCAGTACTTC.

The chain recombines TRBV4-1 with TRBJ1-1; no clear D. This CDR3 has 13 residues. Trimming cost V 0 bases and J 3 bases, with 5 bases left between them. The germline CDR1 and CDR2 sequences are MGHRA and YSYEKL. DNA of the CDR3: TGCGCCAGCAGCCAAGATCGGGACACTGAAGCTTTCTTT. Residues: CASSQDRDTEAFF.

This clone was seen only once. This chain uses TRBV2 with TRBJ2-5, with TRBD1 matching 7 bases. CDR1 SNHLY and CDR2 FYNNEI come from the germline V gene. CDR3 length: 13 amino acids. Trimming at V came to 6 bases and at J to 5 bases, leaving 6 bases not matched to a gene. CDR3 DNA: TGTGCCAGCAGGACAGGGCCCCGGGAGACCCAGTACTTC. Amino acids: CASRTGPRETQYF. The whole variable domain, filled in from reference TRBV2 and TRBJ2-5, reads EPEVTQTPSHQVTQMGQEVILRCVPISNHLYFYWYRQILGQKVEFLVSFYNNEISEKSEIFDDQFSVERPDGSNFTLKIRSTKLEDSAMYFCASRTGPRETQYFGPGTRLLVL.